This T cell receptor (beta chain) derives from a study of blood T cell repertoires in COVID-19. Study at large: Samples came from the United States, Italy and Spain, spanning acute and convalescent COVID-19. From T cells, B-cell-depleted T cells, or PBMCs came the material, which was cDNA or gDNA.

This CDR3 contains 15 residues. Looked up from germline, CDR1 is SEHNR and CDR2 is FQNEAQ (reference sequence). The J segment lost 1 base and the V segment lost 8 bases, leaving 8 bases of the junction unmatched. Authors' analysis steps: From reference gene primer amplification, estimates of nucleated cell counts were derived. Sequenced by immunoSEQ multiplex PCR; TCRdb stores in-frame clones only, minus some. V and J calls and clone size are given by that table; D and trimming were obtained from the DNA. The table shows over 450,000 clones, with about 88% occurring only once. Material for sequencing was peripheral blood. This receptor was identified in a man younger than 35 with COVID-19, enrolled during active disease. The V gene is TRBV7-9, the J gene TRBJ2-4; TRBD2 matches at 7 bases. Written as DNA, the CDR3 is TGTGCCAGCCGAGCTTGGGAGGGGGCCAAAAACATTCAGTACTTC. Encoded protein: CASRAWEGAKNIQYF.